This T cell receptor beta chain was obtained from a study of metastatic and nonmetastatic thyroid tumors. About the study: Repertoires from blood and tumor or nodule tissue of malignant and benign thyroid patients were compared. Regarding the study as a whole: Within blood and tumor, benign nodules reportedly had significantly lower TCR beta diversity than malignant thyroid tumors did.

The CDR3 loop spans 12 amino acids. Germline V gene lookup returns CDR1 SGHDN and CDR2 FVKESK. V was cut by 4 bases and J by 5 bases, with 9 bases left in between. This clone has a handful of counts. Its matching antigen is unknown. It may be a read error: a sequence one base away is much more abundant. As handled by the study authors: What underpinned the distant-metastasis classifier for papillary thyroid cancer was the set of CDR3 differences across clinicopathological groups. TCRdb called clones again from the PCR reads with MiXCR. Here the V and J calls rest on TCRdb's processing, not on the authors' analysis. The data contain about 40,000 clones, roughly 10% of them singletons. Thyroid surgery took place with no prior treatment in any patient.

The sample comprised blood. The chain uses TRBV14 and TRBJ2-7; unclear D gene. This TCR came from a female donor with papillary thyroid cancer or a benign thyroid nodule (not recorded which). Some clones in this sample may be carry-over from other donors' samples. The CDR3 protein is CASSRVINEQYF. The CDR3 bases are TGTGCCAGCAGCCGAGTGATTAACGAGCAGTACTTC. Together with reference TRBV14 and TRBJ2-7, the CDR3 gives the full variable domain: EAGVTQFPSHSVIEKGQTVTLRCDPISGHDNLYWYRRVMGKEIKFLLHFVKESKQDESGMPNNRFLAERTGGTYSTLKVQPAELEDSGVYFCASSRVINEQYFGPGTRLTVT.